These 27 T cell receptor beta chains came from one sample sequenced in a study of T-cell memory formation after mild COVID-19. In TCRdb, the 5' RACE reads were re-called with MiXCR into one record per CDR3 protein. The table includes under 550,000 distinct CDR3 sequences, 15% to 20% detected once. Sequenced input: PBMCs or a T cell subset sorted from them (not recorded which). The receptors come from an adult woman who had mild COVID-19 (a few samples of this study predate the infection). Cell type and time point are not known.

J is TRBJ2-2 and V is TRBV30; 11 bases fit TRBD2. Looked up from germline, CDR1 is GTSNPN and CDR2 is SVGIG (reference sequence). The V segment lost 5 bases and the J segment 0 bases; nucleotides outside the gene matches: 5. CDR3 length: 16 residues. DNA of the CDR3: TGTGCCTGGTCCCTTAGCGGGAGGGCGAACACCGGGGAGCTGTTTTTT. This sequence encodes CAWSLSGRANTGELFF.

There are a few counts of this clonotype. The CDR3 DNA sequence: TGTGCCAGCCGTCCCGGGACAGGCTTAAACTATGGCTACACCTTC. It yields the protein CASRPGTGLNYGYTF. This chain connects TRBV6-5 to TRBJ1-2; TRBD1 matches 8 bases. The CDR3 consists of 15 residues. V gave up 8 bases and J gave up 2 bases; unmatched junction bases: 10. The germline CDR1 and CDR2 sequences are MNHEY and SVGAGI.

V usage is TRBV20-1 and J usage is TRBJ2-2; perhaps TRBD2 as D (5 bases). CDR3 size: 12 residues. The germline V gene has CDR1 DFQATT and CDR2 SNEGSKA (reference sequence). The V and J ends lost 3 bases and 8 bases respectively, with 10 bases between them. The CDR3 coding sequence is TGCAGTGCTAGCGGACTCTCGGGGGAGCTGTTTTTT. This gives the protein CSASGLSGELFF.

Only a few counts were recorded for this clonotype. The J gene is TRBJ1-5, the V gene TRBV18; D gene unclear. Germline CDR1 KGHSH, CDR2 LQKENI. The CDR3 contains 17 residues. V gave up 3 bases and J gave up 7 bases, with 22 bases separating them. The CDR3 loop is CASSPSSRVLSGQPQHF. The CDR3 bases are TGTGCCAGCTCACCTTCGAGCCGGGTTCTCTCGGGGCAGCCCCAGCATTTT.

A few counts support this clonotype. The chain has TRBV9 and TRBJ2-7; D unclear. There are 14 residues in the CDR3. Trimming pared 8 bases from V and 0 bases from J, leaving 15 bases between. The V gene's germline CDR1 is SGDLS and CDR2 YYNGEE. CDR3 in DNA: TGTGCCAGTGCCCCCGGCGAGCCCTCCTACGAGCAGTACTTC. It encodes CASAPGEPSYEQYF.

This sequence joins TRBV20-1 and TRBJ2-7, with D possibly being TRBD1 (5 bases). Germline loops: CDR1 DFQATT, CDR2 SNEGSKA (reference sequence). CDR3 length: 14 residues. V lost 2 bases and J 2 bases, leaving 13 bases between the germline ends. Here the CDR3 reads CSARHPDKTYEQYF. The CDR3 coding sequence is TGCAGTGCTAGACACCCGGACAAAACCTACGAGCAGTACTTC.

This clonotype came up a few times. Written as DNA, the CDR3 is TGTGCCATCAGTATACAGACGGATTCACCCCTCCACTTT. Translating gives CAISIQTDSPLHF. This rearrangement joins TRBV10-3 to TRBJ1-6, with D unresolved. Looked up from germline, CDR1 is ENHRY and CDR2 is SYGVKD. This CDR3 spans 13 amino acids. V dropped 5 bases and J dropped 8 bases, with 10 bases sitting between them.

This clonotype has more than one count but fewer than ten. This chain links TRBV5-1 with TRBJ2-1; D is unresolved. Trimming cost V 2 bases and J 5 bases, with 14 bases left between them. The CDR3 runs to 15 residues. The germline V gene has CDR1 SGHRS and CDR2 YFSETQ. CDR3 amino acids: CASSFPPGSHNEQFF. The CDR3 nucleotides read TGCGCCAGCAGCTTTCCCCCGGGCAGCCACAATGAGCAGTTCTTC.

This clonotype was detected only once. This sequence joins TRBV11-2 and TRBJ2-2; TRBD2 is a possible D gene (5 bases). Trimming took off 5 bases at V and 7 bases at J, with 14 bases between the two ends. CDR1 SGHAT and CDR2 FQNNGV come from the germline V gene. The CDR3 covers 14 residues. CDR3 residues: CASSGGELNGELFF. DNA for the CDR3: TGTGCCAGCAGCGGAGGAGAACTCAACGGGGAGCTGTTTTTT.

The V call is TRBV7-8, the J call TRBJ1-4; D not certain. Germline V gives CDR1 SGHVS, CDR2 FQNEAQ. This CDR3 is built from 14 residues. The V end was cut by 5 bases, the J end by 6 bases, with 13 bases between. This chain's CDR3 is CASSQGWADEKLFF. The CDR3 nucleotides read TGTGCCAGCAGCCAAGGGTGGGCGGATGAAAAACTGTTTTTT.

The rearrangement links TRBV11-2 to TRBJ2-5, with a tentative D call TRBD1 (6 bases). The CDR3 totals 15 residues. The germline CDR1 and CDR2 sequences are SGHAT and FQNNGV. V lost 5 bases and J lost 7, with 20 bases in between. The CDR3 loop is CASSQVLQGTGTQYF. Here the CDR3 DNA reads TGTGCCAGCAGCCAAGTCCTACAGGGAACAGGGACCCAGTACTTC.

This chain links TRBV6-5 with TRBJ2-1, with D possibly TRBD1 on 7 matching bases. With 0 bases removed from V and 9 bases from J, the gap between germline ends came to 24 bases. This CDR3 is built from 18 residues. CDR1 is MNHEY, CDR2 SVGAGI, per germline. CDR3 residues: CASSYSGQVAGKYGEQFF. The CDR3 nucleotides are TGTGCCAGCAGTTACTCCGGACAGGTCGCGGGAAAGTACGGTGAGCAGTTCTTC.

The sample holds many counts of this clonotype. J is TRBJ2-3 and V is TRBV4-1; 7 bases fit TRBD2. The CDR3 is 18 amino acids. V shed 0 bases and J 0 bases; nucleotides not matched to a gene: 9. Germline V CDR1 and CDR2: MGHRA, YSYEKL. The CDR3 nucleotides read TGCGCCAGCAGCCAAGATTTCGAACGAGCGGGGAGCACAGATACGCAGTATTTT. Protein: CASSQDFERAGSTDTQYF.

V gene TRBV20-1 combines with J gene TRBJ2-7; tentative D call: TRBD1 (6 bases). There are 15 residues in the CDR3. Trimming cost V 6 bases and J 3 bases, with 21 bases left between them. Looked up from germline, CDR1 is DFQATT and CDR2 is SNEGSKA (reference sequence). CDR3 sequence reads: CSAEGRNRVSYEQYF. CDR3 sequence (DNA): TGCAGTGCCGAAGGAAGGAACAGGGTCAGCTACGAGCAGTACTTC.

The table lists this clonotype with a few counts. V is TRBV7-6 and J is TRBJ2-2; either TRBD1 or TRBD2 may fit D (6 bases each). V was shortened by 4 bases and J by 1 base, with 16 bases between the two germline ends. CDR3 size: 17 residues. CDR1 is SGHVS and CDR2 is FNYEAQ in the germline V gene. Here the CDR3 DNA reads TGTGCCAGCAGCTCCCTCTTCCGGGGGCGGAACACCGGGGAGCTGTTTTTT. Its protein product is CASSSLFRGRNTGELFF.

The CDR3 loop is CSASDRREGTGELFF. CDR3 in DNA: TGCAGTGCCTCGGACAGGAGGGAGGGAACCGGGGAGCTGTTTTTT. The genes are TRBV20-1 and TRBJ2-2, with D possibly called TRBD1 or TRBD2 (7 bases each). Germline V gives CDR1 DFQATT, CDR2 SNEGSKA (reference sequence). V lost 6 bases to trimming and J lost 5 bases, with 19 bases between them. The CDR3 is 15 amino acids.

This clonotype was seen a handful of times. The CDR3 nucleotides read TGTGCCAGCAGCTTAAGCCCGGGACAGGGAAAGACAGATACGCAGTATTTT. Protein: CASSLSPGQGKTDTQYF. The rearrangement joins TRBV7-8 to TRBJ2-3; 9 bases line up with TRBD1. Germline trimming cut 2 bases from V and 3 bases from J; bases unmatched to any gene: 9. Germline V CDR1 and CDR2: SGHVS, FQNEAQ. This CDR3 contains 17 residues. Full variable domain (outside the CDR3, taken from reference TRBV7-8 and TRBJ2-3): GAGVSQSPRYKVAKRGQDVALRCDPISGHVSLFWYQQALGQGPEFLTYFQNEAQLDKSGLPSDRFFAERPEGSVSTLKIQRTQQEDSAVYLCASSLSPGQGKTDTQYFGPGTRLTVL.

This clonotype was seen a handful of times. V is TRBV5-5 and J is TRBJ2-7; weak D call: TRBD2 (6 bases). With 4 bases removed from V and 2 bases from J, the gap between germline ends came to 13 bases. The CDR3 length is 14 residues. The V gene's germline CDR1 is SGHKS and CDR2 YYEKEE (reference sequence). DNA of the CDR3: TGTGCCAGCAGCCCCCGGGACTTAGCCTACGAGCAGTACTTC. Its translation: CASSPRDLAYEQYF.

J is TRBJ1-2 and V is TRBV12-3 or TRBV12-4; D gene unclear. Between the trimmed V and J ends, which lost 5 bases and 8 bases, there was a span of 15 bases. This CDR3 has 13 residues. The CDR3 protein is CASSPPGERGYTF. The CDR3 bases are TGTGCCAGCAGTCCCCCTGGGGAGCGGGGCTACACCTTC.

The chain uses TRBV7-9 and TRBJ1-1; D perhaps matches TRBD1 (5 bases). V was cut by 6 bases and J by 5 bases, with 19 bases left in between. CDR3 length: 15 residues. Germline V gives CDR1 SEHNR, CDR2 FQNEAQ (reference sequence). CDR3 nucleotides: TGTGCCAGCAGTCACATGGAGGGGAGACGGACTGAAGCTTTCTTT. This encodes CASSHMEGRRTEAFF.

Only a few counts were recorded for this clonotype. This rearrangement joins TRBV15 to TRBJ1-1; no firm D call. Trimming cost V 4 bases and J 7 bases, with 13 bases left between them. The germline V gene encodes CDR1 LNHNV and CDR2 YYDKDF (reference sequence). There are 13 residues in the CDR3. As DNA, the CDR3 is TGTGCCACCAGCACCGGACCCCCATATGAAGCTTTCTTT. It encodes CATSTGPPYEAFF. Looking up the rest from reference TRBV15 and TRBJ1-1 gives the full variable domain: DAMVIQNPRYQVTQFGKPVTLSCSQTLNHNVMYWYQQKSSQAPKLLFHYYDKDFNNEADTPDNFQSRRPNTSFCFLDIRSPGLGDTAMYLCATSTGPPYEAFFGQGTRLTVV.

J is TRBJ1-5 and V is TRBV6-2 or TRBV6-3; maybe TRBD1 (5 bases). CDR3 length: 15 residues. Trimming cost V 2 bases and J 4 bases, with 12 bases left between them. The germline V gene encodes CDR1 MNHEY and CDR2 SVGEGT. CDR3 DNA: TGTGCCAGCAGTTACCCAAGACAGAGTAATCAGCCCCAGCATTTT. Its protein product is CASSYPRQSNQPQHF.

V usage is TRBV5-5 and J usage is TRBJ1-6; TRBD1 is a possible D gene (6 bases). Trimming shortened V by 5 bases and J by 2 bases, and 8 bases separated the two germline ends. Per germline, CDR1 SGHKS and CDR2 YYEKEE (reference sequence). The CDR3 is 14 residues long. CDR3 sequence (DNA): TGTGCCAGCAGAAGGGACACCTATAATTCACCCCTCCACTTT. The encoded protein is CASRRDTYNSPLHF.

This clonotype was picked up a small number of times. J is TRBJ1-1 and V is TRBV20-1; D perhaps matches TRBD1 (6 bases). CDR1 is DFQATT and CDR2 is SNEGSKA in the germline V gene (reference sequence). The CDR3 spans 13 residues. The V gene lost 3 bases and the J gene lost 4 bases, with 12 bases spanning the gap. In DNA, the CDR3 is TGCAGTGCTAGTAGGGGACATCGCACTGAAGCTTTCTTT. It specifies CSASRGHRTEAFF.

The chain employs TRBV30 and TRBJ2-1; the match to TRBD2 covers 9 bases. The CDR3 sequence is 16 residues long. Unmatched junction bases numbered 12, after V lost 1 base and J lost 8 bases. Germline V gives CDR1 GTSNPN, CDR2 SVGIG (reference sequence). The CDR3: CAWSGLAGAGYDEQFF. CDR3 nucleotide sequence: TGTGCCTGGAGTGGTTTAGCGGGAGCGGGTTATGATGAGCAGTTCTTC.

In this sample, this clonotype turned up a few times. CDR3 amino acids: CASRQRGVGVFNTEAFF. CDR3 nucleotide sequence: TGCGCCAGCAGACAGAGGGGGGTTGGGGTCTTTAACACTGAAGCTTTCTTT. The chain uses TRBV4-1 and TRBJ1-1; D is possibly TRBD1 (6 bases). V gave up 6 bases and J gave up 2 bases, with 22 bases separating them. The germline V gene encodes CDR1 MGHRA and CDR2 YSYEKL. CDR3 length equals 17 residues.

This clonotype was observed many times. The chain recombines TRBV10-3 with TRBJ2-3; 9 bases map to TRBD2. Germline V gene data show CDR1 as ENHRY and CDR2 as SYGVKD. The CDR3 consists of 17 residues. V trimming: 6 bases; J trimming: 1 base; junction bases outside the gene matches: 11. DNA of the CDR3: TGTGCCATCAGCGGGACTAGCTCCCACCCAGGCACAGATACGCAGTATTTT. Translated, it gives CAISGTSSHPGTDTQYF.